Presented here are 30 T cell receptor beta chains from one specimen sequenced in a study of T cell repertoires in cytomegalovirus infection. TCRdb fed the reads into MiXCR, producing one record per CDR3 protein. The profile shows around 440,000 distinct CDR3 sequences, over 9% of them singletons. Sequenced: PBMCs. The receptors derive from a human donor in good health (CMV status not recorded). Some clones in this sample may be carry-over from other donors' samples.

The rearrangement joins TRBV5-4 to TRBJ2-1, with 12 bases identical to TRBD2. The J segment lost 8 bases and the V segment lost 4 bases, leaving 4 bases of the junction unmatched. The CDR3 is 14 amino acids. Germline CDR1 and CDR2: SGHNT and YYREEE (reference sequence). The CDR3 reads CASSGLAGYHEQFF. CDR3 DNA sequence: TGTGCCAGCAGCGGACTAGCGGGATACCATGAGCAGTTCTTC.

In this sample, this clonotype turned up many times. The CDR3 sequence is CATRSSGEYNEQFF. The DNA of the CDR3 is TGTGCCACCAGGTCTAGCGGGGAGTACAATGAGCAGTTCTTC. The chain combines TRBV24-1 with TRBJ2-1; 9 bases are shared with TRBD2. Losses at the gene ends were 7 bases for V and 4 bases for J; bases not matched to a gene: 4. This CDR3 spans 14 amino acids. Germline V gene sequence: CDR1 KGHDR, CDR2 SFDVKD.

In its sample, this clonotype was seen a few times. This sequence joins TRBV5-1 and TRBJ2-6; D gene ambiguous. V was pared by 1 base and J by 1 base, with 12 bases between. Germline assignment: CDR1 SGHRS and CDR2 YFSETQ. The CDR3 has 17 amino acids. Here the CDR3 reads CASSLSPQASGANVLTF. The CDR3 DNA reads TGCGCCAGCAGCTTGTCACCCCAGGCGTCTGGGGCCAACGTCCTGACTTTC.

This chain connects TRBV14 to TRBJ1-1; no clear D. The CDR3 extends over 12 amino acids. V gave up 6 bases and J gave up 5 bases, with 10 bases separating them. CDR1 SGHDN and CDR2 FVKESK come from the germline V gene. In DNA, the CDR3 is TGTGCCAGCAGACAGCCGGGGACTGAAGCTTTCTTT. It translates to CASRQPGTEAFF.

This clonotype occurred many times. The V call is TRBV11-2, the J call TRBJ1-6, with 10 nucleotides matching TRBD1. V was pared by 5 bases and J by 6 bases, with 4 bases of the junction left unmatched. The CDR3 extends over 15 amino acids. Germline lookup yields CDR1 SGHAT and CDR2 FQNNGV. The CDR3 DNA sequence: TGTGCCAGCAGCCCCGGGACAGGGGTTAATTCACCCCTCCACTTT. It translates to CASSPGTGVNSPLHF.

This clonotype was counted a few times. One base away lies a much larger clone, so this may be a sequencing read error. V and J are TRBV10-3 and TRBJ2-1; D is unclear. The ends were cut back, 3 bases at V and 7 bases at J, with 7 bases in the middle. Germline V lookup: CDR1 ENHRY, CDR2 SYGVKD. This CDR3 contains 12 residues. CDR3 bases: TGTGCCATCAGTGAACTGGGGAATGAGCAGTTCTTC. Translated, it gives CAISELGNEQFF.

This clonotype was seen repeatedly, ten times or more. The chain uses TRBV11-2 and TRBJ2-1; TRBD1 matches 8 bases. Trimming removed 1 base from V and 9 bases from J; junction bases left unmatched: 5. This CDR3 region has 14 residues. Germline-derived CDR1 and CDR2 are SGHAT and FQNNGV. CDR3 amino acids: CASSLGQGAGEQFF. The CDR3 region has the DNA TGTGCCAGCAGCTTAGGTCAGGGGGCTGGTGAGCAGTTCTTC.

This clonotype was seen repeatedly, ten times or more. J is TRBJ2-7 and V is TRBV7-9; tentatively, D is TRBD2 (5 bases). From germline, CDR1 is SEHNR and CDR2 FQNEAQ (reference sequence). The ends were cut back, 4 bases at V and 7 bases at J, with 14 bases in the middle. The CDR3 is 13 amino acids. The CDR3 reads CASSSHDGGEQYF. The CDR3 nucleotides are TGTGCCAGCAGCTCCCACGACGGCGGGGAGCAGTACTTC.

This clonotype came up many times. The rearrangement uses TRBV12-3 or TRBV12-4 and TRBJ1-1; a possible D gene is TRBD1 (6 bases). This CDR3 comprises 10 residues. Trimming left V 10 bases short and J 6 bases short, with 9 bases between. The CDR3 DNA follows: TGTGCCACGCCAGGGGCTGAAGCTTTCTTT. Protein product: CATPGAEAFF.

This clonotype was picked up a small number of times. This chain connects TRBV28 to TRBJ2-7, with TRBD1 matching 8 bases. CDR1 is MDHEN, CDR2 SYDVKM, per germline. The J segment lost 3 bases and the V segment lost 9 bases, leaving 13 bases of the junction unmatched. CDR3 size: 15 residues. DNA of the CDR3: TGTGCCAGTCCCCCAGGTCCGACAGGGGACTACGAGCAGTACTTC. Protein product: CASPPGPTGDYEQYF.

This clonotype was observed at least ten times. At one end the junction does not follow the germline gene, possibly because of a read error. V usage is TRBV7-2 and J usage is TRBJ1-3; no clear D gene. This CDR3 has 16 residues. Germline CDR1 and CDR2: SGHTA and FQGNSA. This CDR3 is CASSLVLGISGNTIYF. The CDR3 nucleotides are TGTGCCAGCAGTTTAGTTCTAGGAATCTCTGGAAACACCATATATTTT.

The chain joins TRBV6-6 to TRBJ1-4, with D perhaps TRBD1 (6 bases). The V gene's germline CDR1 is MNHNY and CDR2 SVGAGI (reference sequence). V lost 0 bases and J 3 bases, leaving 11 bases between the germline ends. The CDR3 runs to 16 residues. The CDR3 loop is CASSYSTQGSNEKLFF. DNA of the CDR3: TGTGCCAGCAGTTACTCGACGCAGGGGTCTAATGAAAAACTGTTTTTT.

The table lists this clonotype with many counts. This chain uses TRBV12-3 or TRBV12-4 with TRBJ1-5; 11 bases agree with TRBD1. This CDR3 has 16 residues. V was pared by 1 base and J by 2 bases, with 1 base of the junction left unmatched. DNA of the CDR3: TGTGCCAGCAGTTTAGGGGGACAGGGGGGCAATCAGCCCCAGCATTTT. This gives the protein CASSLGGQGGNQPQHF.

The J gene is TRBJ1-5, the V gene TRBV6-1; D remains unclear. Per the germline V gene, CDR1 is MNHNS and CDR2 is SASEGT. The V and J ends lost 5 bases and 5 bases respectively, with 10 bases between them. This CDR3 spans 13 amino acids. The CDR3, as DNA: TGTGCCAGCAGTCGACGTAGGGATCAGCCCCAGCATTTT. Residues: CASSRRRDQPQHF.

This clonotype was detected many times. The chain joins TRBV6-2 or TRBV6-3 to TRBJ2-1; no firm D call. This CDR3 has 14 amino acids. V lost 3 bases and J lost 8, with 14 bases in between. CDR1 is MNHEY, CDR2 SVGEGT, per germline. The CDR3 DNA is TGTGCCAGCAGTTATTGGACGGGTGTAGATGAGCAGTTCTTC. This codes for CASSYWTGVDEQFF.

This clonotype appeared many times. The chain employs TRBV7-2 and TRBJ1-2; TRBD1 might be the D (5 bases). CDR1 and CDR2 (germline): SGHTA, FQGNSA. This CDR3 is 14 amino acids long. V was cut by 9 bases and J by 8 bases, with 22 bases left in between. The CDR3 DNA is TGTGCCAGTATTCGGGACGCTGGAGGGGTAGGCTACACCTTC. Translation gives CASIRDAGGVGYTF.

This clonotype has ten or more counts. The CDR3 region is CASSLKGARMNTEAFF. The DNA for the CDR3 is TGTGCCAGCAGCTTGAAGGGGGCTCGGATGAACACTGAAGCTTTCTTT. The genes are TRBV5-6 and TRBJ1-1, with 7 bases matching TRBD1. The germline gives CDR1 SGHDT, CDR2 YYEEEE. The CDR3 has 16 amino acids. J lost 0 bases, V lost 1 base, and 6 bases had no gene match.

This clonotype appeared a few times. This sequence joins TRBV29-1 and TRBJ2-1, with a tentative D call TRBD1 (5 bases). The ends were cut back, 7 bases at V and 0 bases at J, with 13 bases in the middle. The CDR3 extends over 14 amino acids. CDR1 and CDR2 from the germline V gene are SQVTM and ANQGSEA. The CDR3 is CSGRARASYNEQFF. The CDR3, as DNA: TGCAGCGGGAGAGCCAGGGCCTCCTACAATGAGCAGTTCTTC.

This clonotype came up a few times. The rearrangement links TRBV3-1 to TRBJ1-2; D not resolved. Germline V gene data show CDR1 as LGHDT and CDR2 as YNNKEL (reference sequence). V lost 4 bases, J lost 2 bases, and 11 bases lay in between. CDR3 length: 14 amino acids. The CDR3 protein is CASSLWTENYGYTF. CDR3 nucleotides: TGTGCCAGCAGCCTATGGACGGAAAACTATGGCTACACCTTC.

This clonotype was seen ten or more times. The rearrangement uses TRBV28 and TRBJ2-5, with D possibly matching TRBD1 (5 bases). Germline V gene data show CDR1 as MDHEN and CDR2 as SYDVKM. V dropped 6 bases and J dropped 1 base, with 6 bases sitting between them. This CDR3 is 12 amino acids long. DNA of the CDR3: TGTGCCAGCAGGACAGTCCAAGAGACCCAGTACTTC. Amino acids: CASRTVQETQYF.

This clonotype was seen repeatedly, ten times or more. This CDR3 is CASSLPEGLATDTQYF. DNA of the CDR3: TGTGCCAGCAGCTTACCCGAGGGGCTAGCAACAGATACGCAGTATTTT. The gene calls are TRBV7-9 and TRBJ2-3; perhaps D is TRBD1 or TRBD2 (5 bases each). The CDR3 loop spans 16 amino acids. The V and J ends lost 2 bases and 3 bases respectively, with 15 bases between them. Germline lookup yields CDR1 SEHNR and CDR2 FQNEAQ (reference sequence).

In its sample, this clonotype was seen a few times. The chain has TRBV7-9 and TRBJ1-5; D remains ambiguous. The CDR3 totals 14 residues. The V end lost 1 base, the J end lost 6 bases, and 10 bases lay between the germline ends. Germline assignment: CDR1 SEHNR and CDR2 FQNEAQ (reference sequence). CDR3 DNA: TGTGCCAGCAGCTTAGAGACTTCGCGTCAGCCCCAGCATTTT. It codes for CASSLETSRQPQHF.

This clonotype has a count of ten or more. The gene calls are TRBV10-3 and TRBJ2-3, with D possibly matching TRBD1 (6 bases). This CDR3 spans 14 amino acids. The ends were cut back, 3 bases at V and 4 bases at J, with 11 bases in the middle. Germline V CDR1 and CDR2: ENHRY, SYGVKD. CDR3 DNA sequence: TGTGCCATCAGTGATAGTGGGGGCCCAGATACGCAGTATTTT. Protein product: CAISDSGGPDTQYF.

This clonotype came up many times. The J gene is TRBJ2-7, the V gene TRBV7-3, with TRBD2 as a possible D gene (6 bases). The V end was cut by 3 bases, the J end by 3 bases, with 9 bases between. The CDR3 runs 13 residues. Germline V gives CDR1 SGHTA, CDR2 FQGTGA. The CDR3 spells CASSLGGDYEQYF. The DNA of the CDR3 is TGTGCCAGCAGCTTGGGCGGGGACTACGAGCAGTACTTC.

In its sample, this clonotype was seen a few times. V is TRBV3-1 and J is TRBJ1-1, with D maybe TRBD1 (5 bases). The V gene's germline CDR1 is LGHDT and CDR2 YNNKEL (reference sequence). The CDR3 runs to 15 residues. The germline V and J ends were trimmed by 0 bases and 6 bases, with 14 bases remaining between them. The DNA for the CDR3 is TGTGCCAGCAGCCAAGAGTTCATTAGGGGCGCTGAAGCTTTCTTT. Its translation: CASSQEFIRGAEAFF.

This clonotype occurred many times. V and J are TRBV7-3 and TRBJ2-1, with 11 bases lining up with TRBD2. Trimming cost V 4 bases and J 4 bases; bases outside gene matches: 6. The CDR3 sequence is 16 residues long. Germline loops: CDR1 SGHTA, CDR2 FQGTGA. CDR3 sequence: CASSSYGTSGYNEQFF. CDR3 coding DNA: TGTGCCAGCAGCTCCTACGGGACTAGCGGTTACAATGAGCAGTTCTTC.

This clonotype occurred many times. The V and J genes are TRBV19 and TRBJ2-7; 8 positions agree with TRBD1. This CDR3 spans 14 amino acids. From germline, CDR1 is LNHDA and CDR2 SQIVND (reference sequence). J gave up 6 bases and V 6 bases, and 10 bases lay outside the gene matches. The DNA of the CDR3 is TGTGCCAGTAGACCAGACAGGGGTAGCGGCGAGCAGTACTTC. Encoded protein: CASRPDRGSGEQYF. The full variable domain, its missing parts supplied by reference TRBV19 and TRBJ2-7, is DGGITQSPKYLFRKEGQNVTLSCEQNLNHDAMYWYRQDPGQGLRLIYYSQIVNDFQKGDIAEGYSVSREKKESFPLTVTSAQKNPTAFYLCASRPDRGSGEQYFGPGTRLTVT.

This clonotype has a count of ten or more. CDR3 in amino acids: CASSRGGVSNQPQHF. Written as DNA, the CDR3 is TGTGCCAGCAGCCGAGGAGGGGTTAGCAATCAGCCCCAGCATTTT. The chain has TRBV6-4 and TRBJ1-5; D is possibly TRBD1 (5 bases). Between the trimmed V and J ends, which lost 6 bases and 0 bases, there was a span of 12 bases. This CDR3 has 15 amino acids. Germline V gene sequence: CDR1 MRHNA, CDR2 SNTAGT.

In its sample, this clonotype was seen many times. This chain connects TRBV5-6 to TRBJ1-1; perhaps TRBD1 as D (6 bases). The V end was cut by 2 bases, the J end by 0 bases, with 11 bases between. CDR1 is SGHDT and CDR2 is YYEEEE in the germline V gene. The CDR3 runs 15 residues. In nucleotides, the CDR3 is TGTGCCAGCAGCTTTTTCGGACAGTTGAACACTGAAGCTTTCTTT. Translated: CASSFFGQLNTEAFF.

This clonotype was observed at least ten times. The V gene is TRBV2, the J gene TRBJ2-7; D ambiguous. Germline V gene sequence: CDR1 SNHLY, CDR2 FYNNEI. Trimming shortened V by 8 bases and J by 1 base, and 21 bases separated the two germline ends. The CDR3 contains 16 residues. In nucleotides, the CDR3 is TGTGCCAGCTCACTAACAAGGGCTTTTCCTTCCTACGAGCAGTACTTC. Residues: CASSLTRAFPSYEQYF.